The present T cell receptor (beta chain) was sequenced within a study of blood T cell repertoires in COVID-19. Participants spanned ages about 18 to 90 years and resided in roughly 22 US areas. Clones were sequenced by immunoSEQ multiplex PCR, and TCRdb holds only the in-frame ones, with some missing. The profile covers roughly 450,000 clones, with roughly 91% appearing a single time and about 0.6% taken by the ten largest. V lost 4 bases, J lost 7 bases, and 8 bases stayed unmatched. The CDR3 runs to 15 residues. Germline V gene sequence: CDR1 MDHEN, CDR2 SYDVKM. This sequence originates from a man between 18 and 35 years old who had recovered from COVID-19. V gene TRBV28 combines with J gene TRBJ2-1, with TRBD1 matching 9 bases. The sequencing sample was made of PBMCs or T cells enriched from blood (not recorded which). DNA for the CDR3: TGTGCCAGCAGTTCCTATAAACAGGGGGCGAATGAGCAGTTCTTC. Its protein is CASSSYKQGANEQFF.